The clone carrying this T cell receptor beta chain was seen a single time. Data came from immunoSEQ multiplex PCR; TCRdb stores just in-frame clones and leaves some out. The sample has 150,000 to 200,000 clones; roughly 90% are singletons. Germline-derived CDR1 and CDR2 are LNHNV and YYDKDF (reference sequence). This CDR3 is 15 amino acids long. V gave up 9 bases and J gave up 6 bases; unmatched junction bases: 11. The data were taken from a study of blood T cell repertoires in COVID-19. The chain uses TRBV15 and TRBJ2-1, with 10 bases that match TRBD2. This receptor was obtained from a woman aged 55-70 years with COVID-19, enrolled during active disease. Sequencing was performed on peripheral blood. CDR3 region: CATARRLAGGNEQFF. CDR3 DNA sequence: TGTGCCACAGCTAGGAGACTAGCGGGTGGCAATGAGCAGTTCTTC.